What follows are 9 T cell receptor beta chains derived from one specimen sequenced in a study of shared clonotypes between healthy human individuals. Clones were sequenced by immunoSEQ multiplex PCR, and TCRdb holds only the in-frame ones, with some missing. The sample lists roughly 2.2 million clones, roughly 90% occurring once. Sequencing input: naive CD4+ T cells from PBMCs. The subset denotes: CD45RA+ positively selected. All receptors derive from a young man in good health. Some clones in this sample may be carry-over from other donors' samples.

The chain uses TRBV30 and TRBJ2-1, with D unclear. Looked up from germline, CDR1 is GTSNPN and CDR2 is SVGIG (reference sequence). Trimming took off 2 bases at V and 9 bases at J, with 8 bases between the two ends. There are 11 residues in the CDR3. This chain's CDR3 is CAWSWVGEQFF. CDR3 DNA sequence: TGTGCCTGGAGTTGGGTGGGTGAGCAGTTCTTC.

V usage is TRBV4-1 and J usage is TRBJ1-2; D might be TRBD1 (5 bases). Germline V CDR1 and CDR2: MGHRA, YSYEKL. Trimming stripped 2 bases from V and 4 bases from J, with 17 bases between. The CDR3 runs to 16 residues. The CDR3 sequence is CASSQFFRWGGYGYTF. The CDR3 DNA reads as TGCGCCAGCAGCCAATTTTTCCGTTGGGGGGGCTATGGCTACACCTTC.

The rearrangement links TRBV27 to TRBJ2-7; tentative D call: TRBD2 (6 bases). In germline, CDR1 is MNHEY, CDR2 SMNVEV (reference sequence). V lost 7 bases, J lost 5 bases, and 21 bases lay in between. CDR3 length: 15 residues. CDR3 nucleotide sequence: TGTGCCAGCACCCTATTCTACGGGAGTGATCACGAGCAGTACTTC. As protein: CASTLFYGSDHEQYF.

The V and J genes are TRBV9 and TRBJ2-2; 8 bases agree with TRBD2. Germline CDR1 SGDLS, CDR2 YYNGEE. V lost 3 bases, J lost 2 bases, and 6 bases stayed unmatched. The CDR3 is 16 amino acids. CDR3 sequence (DNA): TGTGCCAGCAGCGAACAACTAGCGGAAAACACCGGGGAGCTGTTTTTT. This encodes CASSEQLAENTGELFF.

The chain combines TRBV6-1 with TRBJ1-5, with 9 bases lining up with TRBD1. CDR1 and CDR2 from the germline V gene are MNHNS and SASEGT. The CDR3 loop spans 12 amino acids. CDR3 protein: CVTGGGNQPQHF. The CDR3 coding sequence is TGTGTAACAGGGGGCGGGAATCAGCCCCAGCATTTT.

The V and J genes are TRBV18 and TRBJ1-4; D is uncertain. This CDR3 comprises 15 residues. Looked up from germline, CDR1 is KGHSH and CDR2 is LQKENI. V was pared by 0 bases and J by 5 bases, with 10 bases between. CDR3: CASSPPALRNEKLFF. Here the CDR3 DNA reads TGTGCCAGCTCACCACCAGCACTTAGGAATGAAAAACTGTTTTTT.

The chain couples TRBV6-6 to TRBJ2-3, with a weak D call TRBD2 (6 bases). This CDR3 region has 14 residues. The V gene's germline CDR1 is MNHNY and CDR2 SVGAGI (reference sequence). The V and J ends lost 7 bases and 0 bases respectively, with 11 bases between them. As DNA, the CDR3 is TGTGCCAGCAAGGCGGGAACTAGCACAGATACGCAGTATTTT. The encoded protein is CASKAGTSTDTQYF.

This chain links TRBV19 with TRBJ2-2; 9 bases agree with TRBD2. The CDR3 loop spans 18 amino acids. Germline trimming cut 3 bases from V and 2 bases from J; bases unmatched to any gene: 10. Germline values: CDR1 LNHDA, CDR2 SQIVND (reference sequence). CDR3 in DNA: TGTGCCAGTAGTATCAGGGCTAGCGGGATAAGCAACACCGGGGAGCTGTTTTTT. This codes for CASSIRASGISNTGELFF.

The table lists this clone with a count of one. V gene TRBV2 combines with J gene TRBJ2-6, with D maybe TRBD1 (7 bases). This CDR3 is 17 amino acids long. The germline CDR1 and CDR2 sequences are SNHLY and FYNNEI. Trimming pared 7 bases from V and 2 bases from J, leaving 18 bases between. The CDR3 sequence: CASKGGRGEAGANVLTF. The CDR3 bases are TGTGCCAGCAAAGGGGGCAGGGGGGAAGCTGGGGCCAACGTCCTGACTTTC.